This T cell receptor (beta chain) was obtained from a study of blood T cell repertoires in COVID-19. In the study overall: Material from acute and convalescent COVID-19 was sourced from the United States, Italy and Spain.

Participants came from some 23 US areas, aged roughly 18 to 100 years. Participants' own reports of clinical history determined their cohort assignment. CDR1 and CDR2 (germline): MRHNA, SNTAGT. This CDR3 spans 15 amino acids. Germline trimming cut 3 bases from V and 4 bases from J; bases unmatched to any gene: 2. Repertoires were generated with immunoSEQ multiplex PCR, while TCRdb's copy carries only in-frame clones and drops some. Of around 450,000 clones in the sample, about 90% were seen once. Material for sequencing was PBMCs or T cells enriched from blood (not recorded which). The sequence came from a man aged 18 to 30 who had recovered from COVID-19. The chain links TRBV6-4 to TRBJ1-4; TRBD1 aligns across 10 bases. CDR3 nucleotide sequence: TGTGCCAGCAGTGAGGGACAGGGGAATAATGAAAAACTGTTTTTT. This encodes CASSEGQGNNEKLFF.